This is a list of T cell receptor beta chains from one sample in a study of T cell changes during pregnancy in multiple sclerosis. Here immunoSEQ multiplex PCR was the method, and the copy in TCRdb shows in-frame clones only, minus some. The data show about 15,000 clones, 95% to 97% seen once. Sequencing was performed on peripheral blood, taken in the third trimester of pregnancy. The receptors were sampled from a female donor with multiple sclerosis, enrolled in a pregnancy study. Each CDR3 is given with its conserved first and last residue. Each record gives: clone size, D gene, V gene, J gene, CDR3 protein, CDR3 DNA. The D gene is left open where the match is weak. Some rows mark clone size as missing; the rest say once, few, many or name a class of expanded clone.

abundance: -; d_gene: -; v_gene: TRBV7-9; j_gene: TRBJ1-1; CDR3aa: CASSPWFDGGNTEAFF; CDR3nt: TGTGCCAGCAGCCCCTGGTTTGACGGAGGGAACACTGAAGCTTTCTTT
abundance: -; d_gene: TRBD2; v_gene: TRBV9; j_gene: TRBJ2-2; CDR3aa: CASSLSGTPNTGELFF; CDR3nt: TGTGCCAGCAGCCTAAGCGGGACCCCGAACACCGGGGAGCTGTTTTTT
abundance: -; d_gene: TRBD1; v_gene: TRBV19; j_gene: TRBJ1-2; CDR3aa: CASRGLWQGASGYGYTF; CDR3nt: TGTGCCAGTAGAGGTTTATGGCAGGGGGCGAGCGGCTATGGCTACACCTTC
abundance: -; d_gene: -; v_gene: TRBV2; j_gene: TRBJ2-6; CDR3aa: CASSGGLGANVLTF; CDR3nt: TGTGCCAGCAGTGGCGGGCTTGGGGCCAACGTCCTGACTTTC
abundance: -; d_gene: TRBD1; v_gene: TRBV2; j_gene: TRBJ2-2; CDR3aa: CASTGQTFTGELFF; CDR3nt: TGTGCCAGCACGGGACAGACCTTCACCGGGGAGCTGTTTTTT
abundance: once; d_gene: TRBD1; v_gene: TRBV7-9; j_gene: TRBJ1-1; CDR3aa: CASSQKPGQMNTEAFF; CDR3nt: TGTGCCAGCAGCCAAAAGCCGGGACAGATGAACACTGAAGCTTTCTTT
abundance: once; d_gene: TRBD2; v_gene: TRBV7-7; j_gene: TRBJ2-5; CDR3aa: CASSPTSGKETQYF; CDR3nt: TGTGCCAGCAGCCCGACTAGCGGGAAAGAGACCCAGTACTTC
abundance: -; d_gene: -; v_gene: TRBV28; j_gene: TRBJ2-2; CDR3aa: CASQFGTRNTGELFF; CDR3nt: TGTGCCAGCCAGTTCGGGACAAGGAACACCGGGGAGCTGTTTTTT
abundance: few; d_gene: TRBD1; v_gene: TRBV19; j_gene: TRBJ2-1; CDR3aa: CASSQTGQGGYNEQFF; CDR3nt: TGTGCCAGTAGTCAGACCGGACAGGGGGGATACAATGAGCAGTTCTTC
abundance: -; d_gene: TRBD1; v_gene: TRBV28; j_gene: TRBJ1-4; CDR3aa: CASSSQGAANEKLFF; CDR3nt: TGTGCCAGCAGTTCACAGGGGGCAGCTAATGAAAAACTGTTTTTT
abundance: -; d_gene: -; v_gene: TRBV5-1; j_gene: TRBJ1-1; CDR3aa: CASSIGVAEAFF; CDR3nt: TGCGCCAGCAGCATCGGGGTGGCTGAAGCTTTCTTT
abundance: -; d_gene: TRBD1; v_gene: TRBV4-2; j_gene: TRBJ1-6; CDR3aa: CAGGAPDRPYSPLHF; CDR3nt: TGTGCCGGAGGGGCGCCGGACAGGCCGTATTCACCCCTCCACTTT
abundance: -; d_gene: TRBD1; v_gene: TRBV7-6; j_gene: TRBJ2-7; CDR3aa: CASSNFAQGAHEQYF; CDR3nt: TGTGCCAGCAGCAACTTTGCACAGGGGGCCCACGAGCAGTACTTC
abundance: -; d_gene: TRBD1; v_gene: TRBV27; j_gene: TRBJ2-7; CDR3aa: CASSPRGTGRPLSYEQYF; CDR3nt: TGTGCCAGCAGTCCACGAGGGACAGGCCGACCGCTCTCCTACGAGCAGTACTTC
abundance: -; d_gene: TRBD1; v_gene: TRBV5-6; j_gene: TRBJ1-1; CDR3aa: CASSRGQGKGTEAFF; CDR3nt: TGTGCCAGCAGCCGCGGACAGGGGAAGGGCACTGAAGCTTTCTTT
abundance: -; d_gene: TRBD2; v_gene: TRBV28; j_gene: TRBJ2-7; CDR3aa: CASRGWASGTYEQYF; CDR3nt: TGTGCCAGCAGAGGGTGGGCTAGCGGGACCTACGAGCAGTACTTC
abundance: -; d_gene: TRBD2; v_gene: TRBV27; j_gene: TRBJ2-1; CDR3aa: CASSPRSGLGGTEQFF; CDR3nt: TGTGCCAGCAGTCCTCGGTCGGGACTAGGAGGCACGGAGCAGTTCTTC
abundance: -; d_gene: -; v_gene: TRBV19; j_gene: TRBJ2-7; CDR3aa: CASSAGLGSYEQYF; CDR3nt: TGTGCCAGTAGTGCGGGACTGGGATCCTACGAGCAGTACTTC
abundance: -; d_gene: -; v_gene: TRBV11-2; j_gene: TRBJ2-5; CDR3aa: CASSRERGSETQYF; CDR3nt: TGTGCCAGCAGCCGCGAACGGGGGTCGGAGACCCAGTACTTC
abundance: -; d_gene: -; v_gene: TRBV4-2; j_gene: TRBJ2-2; CDR3aa: CASRPGQSSVGELFF; CDR3nt: TGTGCCAGCAGACCCGGACAGTCATCGGTCGGGGAGCTGTTTTTT
abundance: -; d_gene: -; v_gene: TRBV10-3; j_gene: TRBJ1-1; CDR3aa: CAISESGVPEAFF; CDR3nt: TGTGCCATCAGTGAGTCGGGAGTCCCTGAAGCTTTCTTT
abundance: once; d_gene: -; v_gene: TRBV19; j_gene: TRBJ1-5; CDR3aa: CASSITGGAGAQHF; CDR3nt: TGTGCCAGTAGTATCACAGGTGGGGCAGGCGCCCAGCATTTT
abundance: -; d_gene: TRBD1; v_gene: TRBV2; j_gene: TRBJ2-7; CDR3aa: CASRKQDRGYEQYF; CDR3nt: TGTGCCAGCAGGAAACAGGACAGGGGCTACGAGCAGTACTTC
abundance: -; d_gene: -; v_gene: TRBV21-1; j_gene: TRBJ2-7; CDR3aa: CASSKNPPGTGSTYEQYF; CDR3nt: TGTGCCAGCAGCAAAAATCCTCCCGGGACAGGTAGTACCTACGAGCAGTACTTC
abundance: -; d_gene: TRBD1; v_gene: TRBV28; j_gene: TRBJ1-1; CDR3aa: CASSSTTRGQTEAFF; CDR3nt: TGTGCCAGCAGTTCCACAACCAGGGGGCAAACTGAAGCTTTCTTT
abundance: -; d_gene: -; v_gene: TRBV7-9; j_gene: TRBJ2-5; CDR3aa: CASSLGDSRYF; CDR3nt: TGTGCCAGCAGCTTAGGAGACAGCAGGTACTTC
abundance: -; d_gene: TRBD2; v_gene: TRBV27; j_gene: TRBJ2-1; CDR3aa: CASSSASGRGSYNEQFF; CDR3nt: TGTGCCAGCAGTTCCGCTAGCGGGAGAGGTTCCTACAATGAGCAGTTCTTC
abundance: -; d_gene: -; v_gene: TRBV5-1; j_gene: TRBJ1-2; CDR3aa: CASSPGRQGAGYTF; CDR3nt: TGCGCCAGCAGCCCCGGAAGGCAGGGTGCGGGCTACACCTTC
abundance: -; d_gene: -; v_gene: TRBV27; j_gene: TRBJ2-1; CDR3aa: CASSSGPPYNEQFF; CDR3nt: TGTGCCAGCAGTTCAGGGCCCCCCTACAATGAGCAGTTCTTC
abundance: -; d_gene: -; v_gene: TRBV7-8; j_gene: TRBJ1-5; CDR3aa: CASSFGRLSNQPQHF; CDR3nt: TGTGCCAGCAGCTTTGGTCGACTCAGCAATCAGCCCCAGCATTTT
abundance: -; d_gene: -; v_gene: TRBV29-1; j_gene: TRBJ2-7; CDR3aa: CSVVAGYYEQYF; CDR3nt: TGCAGCGTTGTCGCGGGTTACTACGAGCAGTACTTC
abundance: -; d_gene: TRBD1; v_gene: TRBV5-4; j_gene: TRBJ1-2; CDR3aa: CASSDRTGVGGYTF; CDR3nt: TGTGCCAGCAGCGACCGGACAGGGGTCGGCGGCTACACCTTC
abundance: -; d_gene: -; v_gene: TRBV18; j_gene: TRBJ2-7; CDR3aa: CASSPQEGSSYEQYF; CDR3nt: TGTGCCAGCTCACCACAGGAGGGGAGCTCCTACGAGCAGTACTTC
abundance: -; d_gene: TRBD2; v_gene: TRBV10-3; j_gene: TRBJ2-1; CDR3aa: CAMKWGGRSEQFF; CDR3nt: TGTGCCATGAAATGGGGCGGGAGGAGTGAGCAGTTCTTC
abundance: -; d_gene: -; v_gene: TRBV18; j_gene: TRBJ1-2; CDR3aa: CASSPPRRGFSYGYTF; CDR3nt: TGTGCCAGCTCACCTCCCCGTCGGGGGTTTAGCTATGGCTACACCTTC
abundance: -; d_gene: TRBD2; v_gene: TRBV11-2; j_gene: TRBJ2-3; CDR3aa: CASSMGTRPSFGTQYF; CDR3nt: TGTGCCAGCAGCATGGGGACTAGGCCGTCGTTCGGTACGCAGTATTTT
abundance: -; d_gene: TRBD2; v_gene: TRBV5-4; j_gene: TRBJ2-3; CDR3aa: CASSFPRGLAGGTDTQYF; CDR3nt: TGTGCCAGCAGCTTCCCACGAGGGCTAGCGGGAGGCACAGATACGCAGTATTTT
abundance: -; d_gene: -; v_gene: TRBV5-1; j_gene: TRBJ2-3; CDR3aa: CASSSPQGGTDTQYF; CDR3nt: TGCGCCAGCAGCTCCCCCCAGGGTGGTACAGATACGCAGTATTTT
abundance: -; d_gene: -; v_gene: TRBV9; j_gene: TRBJ1-4; CDR3aa: CASSPEGVGNEKLFF; CDR3nt: TGTGCCAGCAGCCCAGAGGGGGTGGGTAATGAAAAACTGTTTTTT
abundance: -; d_gene: -; v_gene: TRBV6-1; j_gene: TRBJ1-2; CDR3aa: CATLRGGAPTGYTF; CDR3nt: TGTGCCACACTCCGGGGGGGGGCTCCGACTGGCTACACCTTC
abundance: -; d_gene: TRBD1; v_gene: TRBV5-1; j_gene: TRBJ1-1; CDR3aa: CASSLGQGGEAFF; CDR3nt: TGCGCCAGCAGCTTGGGACAGGGCGGTGAAGCTTTCTTT
abundance: -; d_gene: -; v_gene: TRBV10-1; j_gene: TRBJ2-1; CDR3aa: CASSEPSRDEQFF; CDR3nt: TGCGCCAGCAGTGAGCCTAGTCGGGATGAGCAGTTCTTC
abundance: -; d_gene: -; v_gene: TRBV18; j_gene: TRBJ2-3; CDR3aa: CASSPNLGTRIDTQYF; CDR3nt: TGTGCCAGCTCACCGAATCTCGGGACTCGGATAGATACGCAGTATTTT
abundance: -; d_gene: -; v_gene: TRBV4-1; j_gene: TRBJ2-7; CDR3aa: CASSQDFLTGPFYEQYF; CDR3nt: TGCGCCAGCAGCCAAGATTTCTTGACAGGACCATTCTACGAGCAGTACTTC
abundance: once; d_gene: -; v_gene: TRBV13; j_gene: TRBJ2-5; CDR3aa: CASSQTGFQETQYF; CDR3nt: TGTGCCAGCAGCCAAACAGGGTTCCAAGAGACCCAGTACTTC
abundance: -; d_gene: TRBD1; v_gene: TRBV28; j_gene: TRBJ2-2; CDR3aa: CASRDRGSSNTGELFF; CDR3nt: TGTGCCAGCAGGGACAGGGGGTCCTCGAACACCGGGGAGCTGTTTTTT
abundance: -; d_gene: -; v_gene: TRBV10-3; j_gene: TRBJ2-7; CDR3aa: CAIRPRGGNEQYF; CDR3nt: TGTGCCATCAGGCCAAGGGGGGGAAACGAGCAGTACTTC
abundance: -; d_gene: -; v_gene: TRBV19; j_gene: TRBJ2-3; CDR3aa: CASSMKTGRVVTDTQYF; CDR3nt: TGTGCCAGTAGTATGAAGACAGGTCGAGTCGTCACAGATACGCAGTATTTT
abundance: -; d_gene: TRBD2; v_gene: TRBV5-1; j_gene: TRBJ2-7; CDR3aa: CASSSGLAGDEQYF; CDR3nt: TGCGCCAGCAGTTCAGGACTAGCGGGAGACGAGCAGTACTTC
abundance: once; d_gene: -; v_gene: TRBV21-1; j_gene: TRBJ2-1; CDR3aa: CASFRGRGFNNEQFF; CDR3nt: TGTGCCAGCTTCCGAGGGAGGGGGTTTAACAATGAGCAGTTCTTC
abundance: -; d_gene: TRBD2; v_gene: TRBV6-5; j_gene: TRBJ2-7; CDR3aa: CASSRSSGYEQYF; CDR3nt: TGTGCCAGCAGTCGATCTAGCGGGTACGAGCAGTACTTC
abundance: -; d_gene: -; v_gene: TRBV28; j_gene: TRBJ1-4; CDR3aa: CASLLQNNEKLFF; CDR3nt: TGTGCCAGCCTGCTCCAGAATAATGAAAAACTGTTTTTT
abundance: -; d_gene: TRBD2; v_gene: TRBV9; j_gene: TRBJ2-7; CDR3aa: CASSVDGLAAYEQYF; CDR3nt: TGTGCCAGCAGCGTAGACGGACTAGCGGCCTACGAGCAGTACTTC
abundance: once; d_gene: TRBD2; v_gene: TRBV7-9; j_gene: TRBJ2-1; CDR3aa: CASSLVSSSGRGNEQFF; CDR3nt: TGTGCCAGCAGCTTAGTGTCGTCTAGCGGGAGGGGAAATGAGCAGTTCTTC
abundance: -; d_gene: -; v_gene: TRBV28; j_gene: TRBJ1-1; CDR3aa: CASMLSGFRAFF; CDR3nt: TGTGCCAGCATGCTGTCGGGGTTCAGAGCTTTCTTT
abundance: -; d_gene: TRBD2; v_gene: TRBV19; j_gene: TRBJ2-1; CDR3aa: CASSIGLYSGSSYNEQFF; CDR3nt: TGTGCCAGTAGTATAGGGCTCTATAGCGGGAGCTCCTACAATGAGCAGTTCTTC
abundance: few; d_gene: TRBD1; v_gene: TRBV10-1; j_gene: TRBJ2-7; CDR3aa: CASSPDRGFSYEQYF; CDR3nt: TGCGCCAGCAGTCCTGACAGGGGTTTTTCCTACGAGCAGTACTTC